The present entry profiles one T cell receptor (beta chain) with its context. CDR3 length equals 18 residues. Per germline, CDR1 SEHNR and CDR2 FQNEAQ (reference sequence). V shed 3 bases, J shed 2 bases, and the junction held 9 bases outside the gene matches. This sample is part of a study of T cells after posttransplantation cyclophosphamide. Generated by immunoSEQ multiplex PCR, the TCRdb table keeps only in-frame clones and is missing some. The sample shows about 10,000 clones, 95% to 99% of them seen only once. The receptor's source is a man aged 45 to 65 in good health, CMV-negative, and a related stem cell transplant donor. This chain connects TRBV7-9 to TRBJ2-1, with TRBD2 matching over 11 bases. Sequencing was performed on naive CD8+ T cells sorted from PBMCs. The CDR3 sequence: CASSLRGLAAATYNEQFF. The DNA of the CDR3 is TGTGCCAGCAGCTTGCGGGGACTAGCGGCGGCTACCTACAATGAGCAGTTCTTC.